This TCR beta chain was recorded in a study of blood T cell repertoires in COVID-19 (dated by TCRdb to 2018 to 2020). Study-level background: Collaborator samples came from the United States, Italy and Spain and covered acute and convalescent phases of COVID-19. The material from the prospective study consisted of cDNA or gDNA derived from T cells, B-cell-depleted T cells, or PBMCs. Subjects who had been exposed to COVID-19, were actively infected with it, or had recovered from it provided the deeply sampled blood TCRbeta repertoires that made up the dataset. The repertoires were released in a freely available public database intended as a resource for research on the immune response to SARS-CoV-2. The samples were drawn from two sources: the first 160 participants of the ongoing ImmuneRACE study, and 1,000 to 1,500 subjects contributed by 6 global collaborators. The sample metadata nearly always contained a de-identified subject ID, COVID-19 status, age in years and sex. HLA class I and class II types, where available, came from metadata supplied by the sample provider rather than from assay-based typing. Summary of the overall study and its limitations: The amount of clinical and demographic metadata varied by source and participant and was provided uncurated.

A remark on this clone: Its antigen target is currently unknown. No qualities accompany the bases; no much larger clone lies one base away.

The immunoSEQ Assay, a bias-controlled multiplex PCR, was used to amplify TCRbeta CDR3 regions from genomic DNA. Regarding the original processing steps: The number of nucleated cells in each sample was estimated by amplification of reference gene primers within the assay. Sequence reads were collapsed and filtered to measure the absolute abundance of every unique TCRbeta CDR3 rearrangement. For each sample, productive Simpson clonality was calculated as the square root of Simpson's diversity index over productive rearrangements. TCRdb took over this immuneACCESS table, retaining in-frame rearrangements with V and J assigned. Such tables are incomplete; in checked studies, under half of the missing clones stem from an unresolved V gene, and the remainder is unexplained. The V and J calls and clone size come from that table; D and trimming were worked out from the DNA. The sample contains 40,000 to 50,000 clones, roughly nine tenths of them found a single time. Over 15% of the sample lies in the top ten.

The collaborating institutions used their own protocols to collect whole blood in K2EDTA tubes. For TCRbeta analysis, collaborators shipped samples in one of three forms: frozen whole blood, isolated PBMCs, or DNA extracted from either of those sample types. CDR1 KGHSH and CDR2 LQKENI were looked up in the germline V gene. V trim: 2 bases; J trim: 4 bases; unmatched bases: 7. The CDR3, cysteine through phenylalanine, is 16 amino acids long. Only the CDR3 portion is preserved as DNA: 48 bases, with reading frame beginning at the first base. The rearrangement combines TRBV18 with TRBJ2-7, and TRBD1 aligns with 11 junction nucleotides. This clonotype was obtained from a man between 65 and 79 years old with active COVID-19. The source material was peripheral blood. The DNA sequence reads TGTGCCAGCTCACCAACGGGACAGGGGGGGGCATACGAGCAGTACTTC. It specifies CASSPTGQGGAYEQYF.